The 26 T cell receptor beta chains listed next were all sequenced from one sample in a study of blood T cells in healthy people across ages. Primers used in a second PCR of about 6 to 11 cycles were a sample-barcoded 5' primer and a J-beta primer mix. Each CDR3 protein is one row after TCRdb ran MiXCR on the 5' RACE reads. The table records just under 550,000 distinct CDR3 sequences, around 24% of them present only once. In addition, the sample was reused for a study of T cells of mothers and their children.

The sequencing sample was made of blood. These TCRs come from a boy aged 5-17 years in good health.

V and J are TRBV12-3 or TRBV12-4 and TRBJ2-1, with 10 bases fitting TRBD2. V lost 5 bases to trimming and J lost 5 bases; unmatched junction nucleotides: 6. The CDR3 contains 15 residues. The chain's CDR3 is CASSPSGGHDNEQFF. In DNA form, the CDR3 reads TGTGCCAGCAGTCCTAGCGGGGGCCACGACAATGAGCAGTTCTTC.

The CDR3 loop is CASSYSFHEQYF. As DNA, the CDR3 is TGTGCCAGCAGCTATAGCTTCCACGAGCAGTACTTC. This rearrangement joins TRBV7-2 to TRBJ2-1, with D unclear. The J call is in doubt because the DNA end fits TRBJ2-7 better. The germline V gene has CDR1 SGHTA and CDR2 FQGNSA. The CDR3 spans 12 residues.

This clonotype has just a few counts. V usage is TRBV14 and J usage is TRBJ1-2; D gene ambiguous. Germline CDR1 SGHDN, CDR2 FVKESK. This CDR3 comprises 12 residues. Trimming pared 2 bases from V and 6 bases from J, leaving 7 bases between. CDR3 loop: CASSQFRDGYTF. Written as DNA, the CDR3 is TGTGCCAGCAGCCAATTTCGTGATGGCTACACCTTC.

Of note for this clonotype: A read error is likely, as this CDR3 ends without the conserved phenylalanine or tryptophan. The rearrangement joins TRBV7-9 to TRBJ1-1; 8 positions agree with TRBD1. The CDR3 consists of 15 residues. Trimming cost V 1 base and J 5 bases; bases outside gene matches: 6. CDR1 is SEHNR and CDR2 is FQNEAQ in the germline V gene (reference sequence). CDR3 amino acids: CASSLGDRGVTEAFL. CDR3 DNA sequence: TGTGCCAGCAGCTTAGGAGACAGGGGCGTTACTGAAGCTTTCCTT.

This clonotype was counted between two and nine times. The V and J genes are TRBV18 and TRBJ2-5; D gene unclear. The J call may be faulty, since TRBJ2-1 better matches the DNA end. The CDR3 runs 13 residues. In germline, CDR1 is KGHSH, CDR2 LQKENI. The CDR3 loop reads CASSPWLNNEQFF. In DNA form, the CDR3 reads TGTGCCAGCTCACCTTGGCTGAACAATGAGCAGTTCTTC.

The rearrangement uses TRBV7-2 and TRBJ2-7; 8 positions match TRBD1. The V gene end was trimmed by 5 bases and the J gene end by 3 bases; junction bases not matched to a gene: 6. The CDR3 runs to 14 residues. Germline V gives CDR1 SGHTA, CDR2 FQGNSA. The CDR3 DNA is TGTGCCAGCAGCCAGGACAGGGATTACTACGAGCAGTACTTC. This sequence encodes CASSQDRDYYEQYF.

The chain uses TRBV10-3 and TRBJ2-3, with 8 nucleotides matching TRBD1. The J segment lost 8 bases and the V segment lost 3 bases, leaving 10 bases of the junction unmatched. The CDR3 length is 15 residues. Looked up from germline, CDR1 is ENHRY and CDR2 is SYGVKD. The CDR3 bases are TGTGCCATCAGTGACTCCCAGGGACAGGCCCTTACGCAGTATTTT. Translation gives CAISDSQGQALTQYF.

This chain connects TRBV4-1 to TRBJ2-2; either TRBD1 or TRBD2 may supply D (5 bases each). Germline CDR1 is MGHRA and CDR2 is YSYEKL. This CDR3 has 14 amino acids. The V and J ends lost 0 bases and 9 bases respectively, with 11 bases between them. The CDR3 nucleotides read TGCGCCAGCAGCCAAGATCAGAGGGGCTGGGAGCTGTTTTTT. Its translation is CASSQDQRGWELFF.

This chain links TRBV20-1 with TRBJ2-7; 10 positions match TRBD2. After removal of 6 bases from V and 7 bases from J, the junction contained 9 bases not matched to a gene. The CDR3 consists of 13 residues. CDR1 and CDR2 from the germline V gene are DFQATT and SNEGSKA (reference sequence). CDR3 nucleotides: TGCAGTGCGCCTAGCGGGGGTCCTTGGGAGCAGTACTTC. The encoded protein is CSAPSGGPWEQYF.

In its sample, this clonotype was seen a few times. The V gene is TRBV27, the J gene TRBJ1-2; no reliable D call. The germline V and J ends were trimmed by 4 bases and 7 bases, with 19 bases remaining between them. In germline, CDR1 is MNHEY, CDR2 SMNVEV (reference sequence). The CDR3 spans 15 residues. CDR3 nucleotide sequence: TGTGCCAGCAGTTCACCCTCGGGGAAGATAAGTGGCTACACCTTC. Its translation: CASSSPSGKISGYTF.

The gene calls are TRBV20-1 and TRBJ2-7, with 13 bases that match TRBD2. The V and J ends lost 5 bases and 1 base, in that order; junction bases with no gene match: 14. Germline V CDR1 and CDR2: DFQATT, SNEGSKA (reference sequence). CDR3 length: 18 residues. For the CDR3, the DNA is TGCAGTGCTGAAATCGGGACTAGCGGGATGGTTGTGTCCTACGAGCAGTACTTC. Translated, it gives CSAEIGTSGMVVSYEQYF.

The V and J genes are TRBV29-1 and TRBJ2-1, with TRBD2 matching 10 bases. Germline V lookup: CDR1 SQVTM, CDR2 ANQGSEA. CDR3 size: 15 residues. The V segment lost 6 bases and the J segment 8 bases; nucleotides outside the gene matches: 13. CDR3 nucleotide sequence: TGCAGCGTCCCAGGGGATCTAGCGGGAGCACATGAGCAGTTCTTC. Protein: CSVPGDLAGAHEQFF.

With regard to this clonotype: Compared with germline, one end of the junction differs, possibly owing to a read error. V usage is TRBV19 and J usage is TRBJ1-2, with a weak D call TRBD1 (5 bases). Germline lookup yields CDR1 LNHDA and CDR2 SQIVND (reference sequence). CDR3 length: 17 residues. The CDR3 region has the DNA TGTGCCAGCAGTATGGGGACCTTGGATAGCCTTAACTATGGCTACACCTTC. Translated, it gives CASSMGTLDSLNYGYTF.

V and J are TRBV20-1 and TRBJ2-5, with a tentative D call TRBD1 (6 bases). Judging by the DNA end, TRBJ2-7 fits better; the J call may be wrong. CDR3 length: 14 amino acids. CDR1 is DFQATT, CDR2 SNEGSKA, per germline (reference sequence). The CDR3 DNA reads as TGCAGTGCTAGAGATGGGTGGGGGCAGGACGAGCAGTACTTC. Translation gives CSARDGWGQDEQYF.

A few counts support this clonotype. V and J are TRBV27 and TRBJ1-1; D is ambiguous. CDR1 and CDR2 from the germline V gene are MNHEY and SMNVEV (reference sequence). Trimming took 6 bases from V and 1 from J, leaving 12 bases between them. The length of the CDR3 is 14 residues. The CDR3 region has the DNA TGTGCCAGCAGCCCTCGGGGTGGGAACACTGAAGCTTTCTTT. The encoded protein is CASSPRGGNTEAFF.

The V call is TRBV7-2, the J call TRBJ1-4; perhaps TRBD1 as D (5 bases). Germline V gene sequence: CDR1 SGHTA, CDR2 FQGNSA. Deletions cut 1 base from V and 7 bases from J, with 7 bases between. The CDR3 has 13 residues. The CDR3, as DNA: TGTGCCAGCAGCTTAGGGGGACTTGAAAAACTGTTTTTT. Amino acids: CASSLGGLEKLFF.

The table lists this clonotype with a few counts. The chain carries TRBV6-1 and TRBJ2-7; D unresolved. The CDR3 loop spans 13 amino acids. Germline CDR1 MNHNS, CDR2 SASEGT. Trimming stripped 5 bases from V and 4 bases from J, with 12 bases between. The CDR3 here is CASSSYLLYEQYF. CDR3 sequence (DNA): TGTGCCAGCAGTAGCTACCTGTTGTACGAGCAGTACTTC.

This rearrangement joins TRBV12-3 or TRBV12-4 to TRBJ2-5; D perhaps matches TRBD1 (6 bases). V was cut by 4 bases and J by 1 base, with 22 bases left in between. The CDR3 runs to 18 residues. For the CDR3, the DNA is TGTGCCAGCAGTTCCTTAAAGGGGGACGCGTCATCCCAAGAGACCCAGTACTTC. As protein: CASSSLKGDASSQETQYF.

On this clonotype: One junction end does not reproduce the germline sequence, and a read error may be involved. The chain uses TRBV7-9 and TRBJ2-2; a weak D match, TRBD2 (5 bases). The CDR3 length is 13 residues. The V gene's germline CDR1 is SEHNR and CDR2 FQNEAQ (reference sequence). The CDR3: CASSLAFTGELFF. The CDR3, as DNA: TGTGCCAGCAGCCTAGCATTCACCGGGGAGCTGTTTTTT.

This chain joins TRBV14 and TRBJ2-3, with TRBD2 identical over 8 bases. In germline, CDR1 is SGHDN, CDR2 FVKESK. V gave up 2 bases and J gave up 2 bases; unmatched junction bases: 12. The CDR3 has 18 amino acids. The CDR3 DNA reads as TGTGCCAGCAGCCAAAATATGGTAGCGGGGATAGACACAGATACGCAGTATTTT. This encodes CASSQNMVAGIDTDTQYF.

This rearrangement joins TRBV6-5 to TRBJ2-1; TRBD2 might be the D (5 bases). The J call may be incorrect, as the DNA end agrees better with TRBJ2-7. The CDR3 loop spans 14 amino acids. CDR1 MNHEY and CDR2 SVGAGI come from the germline V gene. This CDR3 is CASSSLGLIYEQYF. As DNA, the CDR3 is TGTGCCAGCAGCTCCCTAGGACTCATCTACGAGCAGTACTTC.

In its sample, this clonotype was seen a few times. The CDR3 region is CSASPGGGPYNEQFF. CDR3 coding DNA: TGCAGCGCCTCCCCGGGCGGGGGCCCTTACAATGAGCAGTTCTTC. The gene calls are TRBV29-1 and TRBJ2-1; TRBD2 is a possible D gene (7 bases). V was clipped by 7 bases and J by 4 bases, with 20 bases between them. CDR3 length: 15 residues. CDR1 and CDR2 (germline): SQVTM, ANQGSEA.

The chain has TRBV20-1 and TRBJ1-5; 9 bases fit TRBD1. The CDR3 has 14 amino acids. From germline, CDR1 is DFQATT and CDR2 SNEGSKA (reference sequence). Trimming at V came to 4 bases and at J to 6 bases, leaving 7 bases not matched to a gene. CDR3 in amino acids: CSATPGTGSQPQHF. The CDR3 DNA reads as TGCAGTGCTACGCCCGGGACAGGGAGTCAGCCCCAGCATTTT.

The chain joins TRBV24-1 to TRBJ1-2; D is uncertain. Germline CDR1 KGHDR, CDR2 SFDVKD. The CDR3 contains 13 residues. Trimming shortened V by 4 bases and J by 8 bases, and 13 bases separated the two germline ends. As DNA, the CDR3 is TGTGCCACCAGTGAGTTAACCGGAAAGGGCTACACCTTC. It encodes CATSELTGKGYTF.

The chain uses TRBV5-1 and TRBJ2-2; D remains ambiguous. Germline V gene sequence: CDR1 SGHRS, CDR2 YFSETQ. There are 13 residues in the CDR3. Trimming left V 2 bases short and J 8 bases short, with 10 bases between. The CDR3 loop is CASSLDGVGELFF. The CDR3 DNA reads TGCGCCAGCAGCTTAGATGGCGTAGGGGAGCTGTTTTTT.

The sample holds a few counts of this clonotype. V gene TRBV4-3 combines with J gene TRBJ2-5, with D possibly being TRBD2 (7 bases). Deletions cut 3 bases from V and 5 bases from J, with 25 bases between. CDR1 LGHNA and CDR2 YSLEER come from the germline V gene. CDR3 length: 18 amino acids. CDR3 coding DNA: TGCGCCAGCAGCCACAGAAGGGAACTTCGGGGGGCCGGGGAGACCCAGTACTTC. It encodes CASSHRRELRGAGETQYF.